This T cell receptor (beta chain) originates from a study of Graves' ophthalmopathy and Graves' hyperthyroidism. Study-level background: Researchers classed hyperthyroidism as stable given no ophthalmopathy within 18 months of follow-up.

This clonotype was counted between two and nine times. Its antigen is still unknown. Notes on the study in general: The majority of expanded thyroid clonotypes above 0.001 frequency also occurred in blood.

None of the included patients had other autoimmune diseases, uncontrolled infections, pregnancy or lactation, as these led to exclusion. Orbital computed tomography and thyroid ultrasound, along with TRAb, serum thyroxine and clinical symptoms, underpinned diagnosis. RNA transcripts served as template for amplifying TCR beta CDR3 sequences. The first-round RT-PCR employed HTBI primers together with the Qiagen OneStep RT-PCR kit. A multiplex PCR was then performed as the second round. One entry per CDR3 protein, called by TCRdb with MiXCR from the multiplex PCR reads. The top ten hold 11% of the sample, which has 900,000 to 1,200,000 distinct CDR3 sequences, about 35% seen once. Sample: peripheral blood or thyroid tissue (not recorded which). This sequence was found in an adult man with Graves' hyperthyroidism.

The chain's CDR3 is CASSWGLEKLFF. CDR3 bases: TGTGCCAGCAGCTGGGGTTTGGAAAAACTGTTTTTT. This chain links TRBV11-2 with TRBJ1-4; D is ambiguous. Deletions cut 4 bases from V and 8 bases from J, with 8 bases between. The V gene's germline CDR1 is SGHAT and CDR2 FQNNGV. The CDR3 contains 12 residues.